The clone carrying this T cell receptor beta chain was seen a handful of times. What it recognizes is unknown. These data originate in a study of T-cell reconstitution after alpha-beta-depleted transplantation in children. Overall study results and limits: Two months or so post-transplant, alpha-beta T cells reportedly derived from several hundred expanded graft clones. Newly produced T cells mostly provided counts and TCRbeta diversity after one year, as hyperexpanded clones declined.

This sample's TCRbeta library carried unique molecular identifier barcodes. TCRdb passed the PCR reads through MiXCR, listing each CDR3 protein once. The sample has approximately 1,000,000 distinct CDR3 sequences; roughly 29% are singletons. This CDR3 is 15 amino acids long. After removal of 2 bases from V and 7 bases from J, the junction contained 6 bases not matched to a gene. V is TRBV12-3 or TRBV12-4 and J is TRBJ2-1; TRBD1 matches 9 bases. The material was PBMCs, mostly from graft donor cells, obtained 360 days after TCRalphabeta/CD19-depleted stem cell transplant. This clonotype was obtained from a boy less than two years old who had a stem cell transplant for SCID, so the T cells may come from the graft donor. The chain's CDR3 is CASSLRGQGRNEQFF. As DNA, the CDR3 is TGTGCCAGCAGTTTAAGGGGACAGGGTAGGAATGAGCAGTTCTTC.